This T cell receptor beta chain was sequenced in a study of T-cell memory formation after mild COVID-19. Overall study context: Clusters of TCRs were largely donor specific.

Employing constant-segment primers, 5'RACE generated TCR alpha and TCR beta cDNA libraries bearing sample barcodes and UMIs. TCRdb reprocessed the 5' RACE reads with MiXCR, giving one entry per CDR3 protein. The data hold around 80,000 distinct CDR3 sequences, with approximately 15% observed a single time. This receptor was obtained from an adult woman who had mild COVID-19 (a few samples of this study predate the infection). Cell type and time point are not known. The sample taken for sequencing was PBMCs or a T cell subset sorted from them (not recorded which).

This chain's CDR3 is CASSSYRDPSDEQFF. Here the CDR3 DNA reads TGTGCCAGCAGCTCGTACCGGGACCCCTCGGATGAGCAGTTCTTC. The gene calls are TRBV7-9 and TRBJ2-1; D assignment may be TRBD1 or TRBD2 (5 bases each). The germline V gene encodes CDR1 SEHNR and CDR2 FQNEAQ (reference sequence). There are 15 residues in the CDR3. V lost 4 bases, J lost 8 bases, and 18 bases lay in between.